Presented here are 9 T cell receptor beta chains from one specimen sequenced in a study of control samples from healthy donors and cancer patients. Only in-frame clones appear in the TCRdb table, and some are missing; sequencing was by immunoSEQ multiplex PCR. There are approximately 220,000 clones in the sample; 85% to 95% occur only once, and roughly 1.6% lies in the top ten. Sequences were obtained from blood. These receptors all stem from a man over 45 in good health.

This rearrangement joins TRBV5-1 to TRBJ2-3; D gene uncertain. V was clipped by 4 bases and J by 2 bases, with 5 bases between them. Germline CDR1 is SGHRS and CDR2 is YFSETQ. CDR3 length: 12 residues. The CDR3 loop reads CASSGTTDTQYF. The CDR3 DNA follows: TGCGCCAGCAGCGGAACCACAGATACGCAGTATTTT.

This clone has only one observation. This chain links TRBV2 with TRBJ2-7; D is unresolved. CDR3 size: 13 residues. V gave up 4 bases and J gave up 0 bases, with 7 bases separating them. The germline CDR1 and CDR2 sequences are SNHLY and FYNNEI. The DNA for the CDR3 is TGTGCCAGCAGTGCGGTCGGCTCCTACGAGCAGTACGTC. This codes for CASSAVGSYEQYV.

The chain recombines TRBV6-5 with TRBJ2-1, with 9 bases fitting TRBD1. J lost 6 bases, V lost 6 bases, and 9 bases had no gene match. The CDR3 is made up of 15 amino acids. The V gene's germline CDR1 is MNHEY and CDR2 SVGAGI. The CDR3: CASSLTGGFVNEQFF. The DNA of the CDR3 is TGTGCCAGCAGCCTGACAGGGGGATTTGTCAATGAGCAGTTCTTC.

The rearrangement links TRBV7-2 to TRBJ1-6; a possible D gene is TRBD1 (5 bases). Germline loops: CDR1 SGHTA, CDR2 FQGNSA. Between the trimmed V and J ends, which lost 5 bases and 8 bases, there was a span of 13 bases. The CDR3 is made up of 14 amino acids. Written as DNA, the CDR3 is TGTGCCAGCAGCCCGGTCGGGGCAGATTCACCCCTCCACTTT. Translated: CASSPVGADSPLHF.

The chain combines TRBV28 with TRBJ1-5, with a tentative D call TRBD1 (5 bases). Trimming cost V 2 bases and J 7 bases, with 18 bases left between them. The germline V gene has CDR1 MDHEN and CDR2 SYDVKM. The CDR3 consists of 16 residues. CDR3 residues: CASSLLGGGGHQPQHF. The DNA of the CDR3 is TGTGCCAGCAGTTTACTGGGGGGGGGTGGCCACCAGCCCCAGCATTTT.

The J gene is TRBJ2-1, the V gene TRBV24-1, with a weak D call TRBD1 (6 bases). The CDR3 runs 17 residues. In germline, CDR1 is KGHDR, CDR2 SFDVKD. Trimming stripped 3 bases from V and 0 bases from J, with 14 bases between. DNA for the CDR3: TGTGCCACCAGTGATCCAGGGGTCCGCAGCTCCTACAATGAGCAGTTCTTC. It codes for CATSDPGVRSSYNEQFF.

The gene calls are TRBV6-5 and TRBJ2-1; perhaps TRBD1 as D (5 bases). V was clipped by 7 bases and J by 6 bases, with 13 bases between them. The CDR3 has 13 amino acids. The germline V gene encodes CDR1 MNHEY and CDR2 SVGAGI. CDR3 DNA: TGTGCCAGCATCCCACCAGGGATCAATGAGCAGTTCTTC. It is translated as CASIPPGINEQFF.

A single count supports this clone. This sequence joins TRBV5-1 and TRBJ2-1, with D perhaps assigned TRBD1 or TRBD2 (5 bases each). V lost 4 bases, J lost 5 bases, and 13 bases lay in between. The CDR3 is made up of 14 amino acids. Germline V gene lookup returns CDR1 SGHRS and CDR2 YFSETQ. CDR3 amino acids: CASSRGPPNNEQFF. In DNA, the CDR3 is TGCGCCAGCAGCCGGGGACCACCCAACAATGAGCAGTTCTTC.

This clone appeared a single time. V is TRBV29-1 and J is TRBJ1-2, with 7 bases aligning to TRBD1. The CDR3 length is 16 residues. CDR1 and CDR2 (germline): SQVTM, ANQGSEA. V lost 0 bases and J lost 6; bases outside the gene matches: 13. The CDR3 is CSVEDLWTGEKDGYTF. CDR3 bases: TGCAGCGTTGAAGATCTTTGGACAGGTGAAAAGGATGGCTACACCTTC.